Following are 20 T cell receptor beta chains from one sample sequenced in a study of blood T cell repertoires in COVID-19. Sequencing was performed with immunoSEQ multiplex PCR; in TCRdb, only in-frame clones are kept and a portion is missing. The sample shows about 250,000 clones, about 85% of them seen only once. The sequenced sample consisted of PBMCs or T cells enriched from blood (not recorded which). The receptors originated from a woman in her fifties or sixties who had been exposed to COVID-19.

This clone was counted only a few times. The chain uses TRBV5-4 and TRBJ2-7; D not certain. The germline gives CDR1 SGHNT, CDR2 YYREEE (reference sequence). The V gene lost 0 bases and the J gene lost 6 bases, with 7 bases spanning the gap. The length of the CDR3 is 12 residues. The CDR3 loop reads CASSLAGSEQYF. CDR3 nucleotide sequence: TGTGCCAGCAGCTTGGCCGGTTCCGAGCAGTACTTC.

V and J are TRBV2 and TRBJ2-7; possibly TRBD2 for D (6 bases). CDR1 is SNHLY and CDR2 is FYNNEI in the germline V gene. This CDR3 contains 13 residues. Trimming pared 1 base from V and 5 bases from J, leaving 9 bases between. The CDR3 reads CASSEGGGNEQYF. CDR3 in DNA: TGTGCCAGCAGTGAAGGTGGAGGGAACGAGCAGTACTTC.

The chain carries TRBV7-8 and TRBJ2-4; 10 bases agree with TRBD2. The V gene end was trimmed by 4 bases and the J gene end by 2 bases; junction bases not matched to a gene: 11. CDR1 is SGHVS, CDR2 FQNEAQ, per germline. This CDR3 spans 18 amino acids. The CDR3 DNA is TGTGCCAGCAGCTCTTACCCGTTAGCGGGGGGAACCAAAAACATTCAGTACTTC. Translation gives CASSSYPLAGGTKNIQYF. Full variable domain (outside the CDR3, taken from reference TRBV7-8 and TRBJ2-4): GAGVSQSPRYKVAKRGQDVALRCDPISGHVSLFWYQQALGQGPEFLTYFQNEAQLDKSGLPSDRFFAERPEGSVSTLKIQRTQQEDSAVYLCASSSYPLAGGTKNIQYFGAGTRLSVL.

The rearrangement joins TRBV4-3 to TRBJ2-7; no firm D call. The CDR3 runs to 13 residues. Looked up from germline, CDR1 is LGHNA and CDR2 is YSLEER. Trimming pared 0 bases from V and 7 bases from J, leaving 10 bases between. Here the CDR3 reads CASSQDLGREQYF. CDR3 DNA sequence: TGCGCCAGCAGCCAAGACTTGGGCAGAGAGCAGTACTTC.

The chain couples TRBV7-2 to TRBJ2-2, with TRBD2 identical over 7 bases. V shed 3 bases and J 5 bases; nucleotides not matched to a gene: 3. CDR3 length equals 14 residues. Germline V CDR1 and CDR2: SGHTA, FQGNSA. The chain's CDR3 is CASSFGGGTGELFF. The CDR3 region has the DNA TGTGCCAGCAGCTTCGGGGGAGGGACCGGGGAGCTGTTTTTT.

The table lists this clone with a count of one. This chain connects TRBV5-4 to TRBJ1-1, with a weak D call TRBD1 (6 bases). Germline V lookup: CDR1 SGHNT, CDR2 YYREEE (reference sequence). V lost 4 bases, J lost 3 bases, and 13 bases lay in between. This CDR3 is 14 amino acids long. The CDR3: CASSPLKGDTEAFF. As DNA, the CDR3 is TGTGCCAGCAGCCCCCTAAAGGGGGACACTGAAGCTTTCTTT.

V is TRBV10-3 and J is TRBJ1-1; perhaps TRBD1 as D (6 bases). The CDR3 loop spans 14 amino acids. Germline-derived CDR1 and CDR2 are ENHRY and SYGVKD. Between the trimmed V and J ends, which lost 2 bases and 4 bases, there was a span of 11 bases. For the CDR3, the DNA is TGTGCCATCAGTGAGAGGAAAGGGGGCACTGAAGCTTTCTTT. Translation: CAISERKGGTEAFF.

V and J are TRBV9 and TRBJ1-2, with D tentatively TRBD1 (5 bases). Per germline, CDR1 SGDLS and CDR2 YYNGEE. This CDR3 is 14 amino acids long. V shed 0 bases and J shed 2 bases, with 8 bases lying between them. The CDR3 reads CASSVVGGNYGYTF. DNA of the CDR3: TGTGCCAGCAGCGTAGTTGGGGGGAACTATGGCTACACCTTC.

The CDR3 region is CASSTRDRYNEQFF. As DNA, the CDR3 is TGTGCCAGCAGCACGAGGGACAGGTACAATGAGCAGTTCTTC. The J gene is TRBJ2-1, the V gene TRBV7-8; 8 bases map to TRBD1. Germline CDR1 reads SGHVS; CDR2 reads FQNEAQ. Trimming at V came to 5 bases and at J to 4 bases, leaving 4 bases not matched to a gene. The CDR3 is made up of 14 amino acids.

This rearrangement joins TRBV7-8 to TRBJ1-2; 9 bases match TRBD1. This CDR3 contains 15 residues. CDR1 is SGHVS, CDR2 FQNEAQ, per germline. With 1 base clipped from V and 10 bases from J, the junction kept 10 bases outside the gene matches. The CDR3 bases are TGTGCCAGCAGCTTAGGAAGGACAGGGGAGTTTGTCTACACCTTC. It yields the protein CASSLGRTGEFVYTF.

The chain carries TRBV5-6 and TRBJ1-1, with D possibly matching TRBD1 (6 bases). With 4 bases removed from V and 3 bases from J, the gap between germline ends came to 19 bases. The CDR3 consists of 16 residues. Germline lookup yields CDR1 SGHDT and CDR2 YYEEEE. The CDR3 spells CASSAYHRVSHTEAFF. CDR3 in DNA: TGTGCCAGCAGCGCGTATCACAGGGTAAGCCACACTGAAGCTTTCTTT.

The CDR3 loop reads CASSAKGSQAFF. The CDR3 nucleotides read TGTGCCAGCAGTGCAAAGGGGTCCCAAGCTTTCTTT. V is TRBV12-3 or TRBV12-4 and J is TRBJ1-1; weak D call: TRBD1 (5 bases). The CDR3 totals 12 residues. Trimming left V 5 bases short and J 9 bases short, with 13 bases between.

This clone was detected a few times. The V and J genes are TRBV10-3 and TRBJ1-1, with 9 positions matching TRBD1. Germline trimming cut 0 bases from V and 4 bases from J; bases unmatched to any gene: 6. The germline gives CDR1 ENHRY, CDR2 SYGVKD. There are 16 residues in the CDR3. The CDR3 coding sequence is TGTGCCATCAGTGAGTCAGGAGGACAGGGGCCCACTGAAGCTTTCTTT. Its translation is CAISESGGQGPTEAFF.

DNA of the CDR3: TGTGCCAGCAGCTCCGAGACAGCTGGCCCGCAGTATTTT. It translates to CASSSETAGPQYF. This chain joins TRBV13 and TRBJ2-3; TRBD1 might be the D (5 bases). The CDR3 is made up of 13 amino acids. V was trimmed by 4 bases and J by 10 bases, leaving 15 bases between them. CDR1 and CDR2 from the germline V gene are PRHDT and FYEKMQ (reference sequence).

The chain combines TRBV2 with TRBJ1-1; D is undetermined. Germline values: CDR1 SNHLY, CDR2 FYNNEI. Between the trimmed V and J ends, which lost 3 bases and 11 bases, there was a span of 13 bases. CDR3 length: 12 amino acids. In DNA, the CDR3 is TGTGCCAGCAGTGATAGCCCTGTGGGTGCTTTCTTT. Translation: CASSDSPVGAFF.

This sequence joins TRBV15 and TRBJ2-5, with a weak D call TRBD2 (5 bases). Germline lookup yields CDR1 LNHNV and CDR2 YYDKDF (reference sequence). V lost 0 bases and J 2 bases, leaving 16 bases between the germline ends. CDR3 size: 17 residues. Here the CDR3 reads CATSRDGGRMGQETQYF. The DNA for the CDR3 is TGTGCCACCAGCAGAGACGGAGGACGCATGGGACAAGAGACCCAGTACTTC.

J is TRBJ1-6 and V is TRBV5-8; D may be TRBD1 (5 bases). Deletions cut 6 bases from V and 4 bases from J, with 14 bases between. The CDR3 consists of 15 residues. The germline gives CDR1 SGHTS, CDR2 YDEGEE. Here the CDR3 DNA reads TGTGCCAGCAACCCGGGGGGGTTGTATAATTCACCCCTCCACTTT. Translated, it gives CASNPGGLYNSPLHF. The whole variable domain, remainder taken from reference TRBV5-8 and TRBJ1-6, is EAGVTQSPTHLIKTRGQQATLRCSPISGHTSVYWYQQALGLGLQFLLWYDEGEERNRGNFPPRFSGRQFPNYSSELNVNALELEDSALYLCASNPGGLYNSPLHFGNGTRLTVT.

V and J are TRBV7-9 and TRBJ1-1; D gene unclear. This CDR3 contains 13 residues. CDR1 is SEHNR, CDR2 FQNEAQ, per germline (reference sequence). The V gene lost 4 bases and the J gene lost 3 bases, with 9 bases spanning the gap. CDR3 region: CASSSGRDTEAFF. The CDR3 DNA follows: TGTGCCAGCAGCTCCGGGAGAGACACTGAAGCTTTCTTT.

The count of this clone is one. The chain recombines TRBV18 with TRBJ1-3, with 8 positions matching TRBD1. V dropped 3 bases and J dropped 2; count of bases not matched to a gene: 12. There are 18 residues in the CDR3. Germline V gene sequence: CDR1 KGHSH, CDR2 LQKENI. The CDR3: CASSPPSAGGRAGNTIYF. CDR3 nucleotide sequence: TGTGCCAGCTCACCCCCTTCGGCAGGGGGCCGCGCTGGAAACACCATATATTTT.

The chain links TRBV7-9 to TRBJ2-7; TRBD1 matches at 9 bases. The CDR3 loop spans 14 amino acids. The V segment lost 5 bases and the J segment 7 bases; nucleotides outside the gene matches: 9. Germline V gene sequence: CDR1 SEHNR, CDR2 FQNEAQ (reference sequence). CDR3: CASSAPGQGQEQYF. CDR3 sequence (DNA): TGTGCCAGCAGCGCACCGGGACAGGGCCAGGAGCAGTACTTC. Full variable domain (outside the CDR3, taken from reference TRBV7-9 and TRBJ2-7): DTGVSQNPRHKITKRGQNVTFRCDPISEHNRLYWYRQTLGQGPEFLTYFQNEAQLEKSRLLSDRFSAERPKGSFSTLEIQRTEQGDSAMYLCASSAPGQGQEQYFGPGTRLTVT.